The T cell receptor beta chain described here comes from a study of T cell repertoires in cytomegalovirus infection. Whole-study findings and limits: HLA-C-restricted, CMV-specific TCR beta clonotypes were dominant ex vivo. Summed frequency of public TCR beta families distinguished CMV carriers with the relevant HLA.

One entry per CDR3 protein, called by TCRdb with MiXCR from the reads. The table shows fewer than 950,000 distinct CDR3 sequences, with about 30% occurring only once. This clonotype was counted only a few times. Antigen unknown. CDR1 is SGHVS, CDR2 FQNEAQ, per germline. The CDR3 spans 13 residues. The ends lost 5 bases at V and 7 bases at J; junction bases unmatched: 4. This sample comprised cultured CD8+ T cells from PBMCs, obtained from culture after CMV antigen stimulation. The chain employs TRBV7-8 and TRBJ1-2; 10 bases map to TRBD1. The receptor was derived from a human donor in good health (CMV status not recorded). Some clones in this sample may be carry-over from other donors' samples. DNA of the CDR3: TGTGCCAGCAGCCTCCGGGACAGGGGTGGCTACACCTTC. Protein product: CASSLRDRGGYTF. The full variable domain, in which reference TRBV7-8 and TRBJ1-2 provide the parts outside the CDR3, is GAGVSQSPRYKVAKRGQDVALRCDPISGHVSLFWYQQALGQGPEFLTYFQNEAQLDKSGLPSDRFFAERPEGSVSTLKIQRTQQEDSAVYLCASSLRDRGGYTFGSGTRLTVV.